This T cell receptor beta chain was captured in a study of blood T cell repertoires in COVID-19. Study in general: T cells, B-cell-depleted T cells, or PBMCs provided the cDNA or gDNA that served as material.

Clones were read by immunoSEQ multiplex PCR, and TCRdb kept only the in-frame ones, dropping some. The top ten hold nearly 45% of the sample, which has 75,000 to 80,000 clones, 80% to 90% seen once. Germline CDR1 and CDR2: MNHNY and SVGAGI (reference sequence). The CDR3 covers 12 residues. V lost 7 bases, J lost 8 bases, and 11 bases lay in between. The sequencing sample was made of peripheral blood. This rearrangement joins TRBV6-6 to TRBJ1-4, with D possibly TRBD1 on 6 matching bases. This clonotype was sampled from a human donor in a cohort sampled during active COVID-19. This CDR3 is CASKATGEKLFF. CDR3 in DNA: TGTGCCAGCAAAGCGACAGGCGAAAAACTGTTTTTT.